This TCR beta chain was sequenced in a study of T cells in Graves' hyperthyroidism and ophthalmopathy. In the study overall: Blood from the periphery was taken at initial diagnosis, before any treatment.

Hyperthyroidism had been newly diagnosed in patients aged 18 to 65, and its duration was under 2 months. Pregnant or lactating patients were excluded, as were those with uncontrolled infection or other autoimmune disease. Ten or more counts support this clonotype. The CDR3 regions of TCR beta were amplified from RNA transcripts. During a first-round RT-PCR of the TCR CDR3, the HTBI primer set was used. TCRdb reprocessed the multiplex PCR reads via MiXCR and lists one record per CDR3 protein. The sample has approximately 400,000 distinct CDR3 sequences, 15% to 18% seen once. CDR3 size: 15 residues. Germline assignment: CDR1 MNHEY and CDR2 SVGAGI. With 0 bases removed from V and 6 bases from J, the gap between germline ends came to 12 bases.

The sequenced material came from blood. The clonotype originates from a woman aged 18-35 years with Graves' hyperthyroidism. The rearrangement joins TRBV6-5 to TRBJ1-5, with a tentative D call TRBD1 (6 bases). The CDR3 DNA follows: TGTGCCAGCAGTTACTCTACAGGGAAAGGTCAGCCCCAGCATTTT. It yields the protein CASSYSTGKGQPQHF.